The 7 T cell receptor beta chains presented below share a single source sample, sequenced in a study of T cell repertoires in cytomegalovirus infection (dated by TCRdb to the late 2010s). This sample's treatment or condition label indicates: in vitro stimulation with specific CMV peptide epitopes to enrich CMV-specific T cells. Sequencing used an Illumina HiSeq 1500. In TCRdb, the public reads were trimmed at Q25 with fastp and aligned with MiXCR, with productive beta chains retained. Identical CDR3 protein sequences are pooled into one entry, listed with their most common genes and DNA. The sample data list over 55,000 distinct CDR3 sequences, and just over 20% of these were observed just once. The ten most abundant clones make up 60% to 75% of the sample. No cognate antigen is known for these TCRs. This specimen consisted of CD8+ T cells from cultured PBMCs, obtained from culture after CMV antigen stimulation. The source of these receptors is a human donor in good health (CMV status not recorded). Some clones in this sample may be carry-over from other donors' samples.

The V gene is TRBV12-3 or TRBV12-4, the J gene TRBJ1-2; TRBD1 agrees at 9 bases. The V segment lost 5 bases and the J segment 6 bases; nucleotides outside the gene matches: 4. The CDR3 covers 13 residues. CDR3 protein: CASSRGTGNGYTF. The CDR3 nucleotides are TGTGCCAGCAGTCGCGGGACAGGGAATGGCTACACCTTC.

This rearrangement joins TRBV6-2 or TRBV6-3 to TRBJ2-1; 9 bases are a match to TRBD2. Trimming cost V 6 bases and J 4 bases; bases outside gene matches: 10. Germline-derived CDR1 and CDR2 are MNHEY and SVGEGT. This CDR3 spans 16 amino acids. This CDR3 is CASRIRRGGVYNEQFF. The CDR3 region has the DNA TGTGCCAGCAGAATCCGGCGGGGGGGGGTATACAATGAGCAGTTCTTC.

V usage is TRBV4-1 and J usage is TRBJ1-1; D possibly corresponds to TRBD1 (5 bases). The CDR3 is 14 residues long. Trimming shortened V by 4 bases and J by 1 base, and 10 bases separated the two germline ends. Germline V gives CDR1 MGHRA, CDR2 YSYEKL. Here the CDR3 DNA reads TGCGCCAGCAGCCCGTATGGGGGGAACACTGAAGCTTTCTTT. This sequence encodes CASSPYGGNTEAFF.

CDR3 nucleotide sequence: TGTGCCAGCAGATCGGACAGGGGGCCCTCACCCCTCCACTTT. Amino acids: CASRSDRGPSPLHF. V usage is TRBV7-6 and J usage is TRBJ1-6; 11 nucleotides match TRBD1. Germline V CDR1 and CDR2: SGHVS, FNYEAQ. This CDR3 has 14 amino acids. V was pared by 6 bases and J by 10 bases, with 5 bases of the junction left unmatched. Variable domain in full (rest from reference TRBV7-6 and TRBJ1-6): GAGVSQSPRYKVTKRGQDVALRCDPISGHVSLYWYRQALGQGPEFLTYFNYEAQQDKSGLPNDRFSAERPEGSISTLTIQRTEQRDSAMYRCASRSDRGPSPLHFGNGTRLTVT.

The chain carries TRBV12-3 or TRBV12-4 and TRBJ1-5; no clear D gene. Trimming removed 6 bases at V and 6 bases at J, with 12 bases between. This CDR3 is 13 amino acids long. The CDR3 loop reads CASRPDVSQPQHF. Here the CDR3 DNA reads TGTGCCAGCAGGCCAGATGTAAGTCAGCCCCAGCATTTT.

This clonotype was seen at least ten times. The chain combines TRBV6-1 with TRBJ1-4, with D possibly being TRBD1 (6 bases). Trimming cost V 9 bases and J 0 bases, with 14 bases left between them. This CDR3 has 15 amino acids. Germline V CDR1 and CDR2: MNHNS, SASEGT. The CDR3 is CASTGSGATNEKLFF. The DNA of the CDR3 is TGTGCCAGTACAGGGAGTGGGGCAACTAATGAAAAACTGTTTTTT.

This clonotype was counted a few times. The V gene is TRBV9, the J gene TRBJ1-2, with TRBD1 matching over 8 bases. The CDR3 sequence is 14 residues long. Germline V lookup: CDR1 SGDLS, CDR2 YYNGEE. V trimming: 4 bases; J trimming: 3 bases; junction bases outside the gene matches: 5. CDR3 DNA sequence: TGTGCCAGCAGCCCTGGGACAGGCGACTATGGCTACACCTTC. Amino acids: CASSPGTGDYGYTF.